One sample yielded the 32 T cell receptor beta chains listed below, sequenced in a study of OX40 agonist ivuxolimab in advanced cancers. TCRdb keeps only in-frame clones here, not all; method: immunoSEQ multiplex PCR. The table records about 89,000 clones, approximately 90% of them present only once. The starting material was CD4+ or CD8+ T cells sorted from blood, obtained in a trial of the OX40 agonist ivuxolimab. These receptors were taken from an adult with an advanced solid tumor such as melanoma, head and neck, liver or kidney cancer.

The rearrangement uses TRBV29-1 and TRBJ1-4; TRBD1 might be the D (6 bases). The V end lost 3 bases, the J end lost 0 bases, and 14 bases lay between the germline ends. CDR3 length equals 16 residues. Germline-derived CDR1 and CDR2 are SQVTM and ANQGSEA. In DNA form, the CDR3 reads TGCAGCGTTGAGGGTAGGACAGCAGCAACTAATGAAAAACTGTTTTTT. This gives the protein CSVEGRTAATNEKLFF.

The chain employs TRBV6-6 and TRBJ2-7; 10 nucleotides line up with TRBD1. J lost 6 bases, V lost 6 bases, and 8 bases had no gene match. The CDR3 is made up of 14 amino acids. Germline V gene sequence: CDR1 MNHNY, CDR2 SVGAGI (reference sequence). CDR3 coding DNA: TGTGCCAGCAGGCCAGACAGGGGGCAGGGCGAGCAGTACTTC. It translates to CASRPDRGQGEQYF.

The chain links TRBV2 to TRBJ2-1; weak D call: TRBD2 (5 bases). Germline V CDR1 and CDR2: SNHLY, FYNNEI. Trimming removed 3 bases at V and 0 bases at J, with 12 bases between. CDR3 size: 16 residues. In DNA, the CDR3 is TGTGCCAGCAGTGATTTAAGGGAGAGCTCCTACAATGAGCAGTTCTTC. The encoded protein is CASSDLRESSYNEQFF.

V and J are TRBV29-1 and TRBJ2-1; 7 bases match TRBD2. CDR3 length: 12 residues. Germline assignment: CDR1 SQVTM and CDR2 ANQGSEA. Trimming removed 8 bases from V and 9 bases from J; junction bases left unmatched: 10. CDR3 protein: CSSEGLVGEQFF. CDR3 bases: TGCAGCTCAGAAGGACTAGTCGGTGAGCAGTTCTTC.

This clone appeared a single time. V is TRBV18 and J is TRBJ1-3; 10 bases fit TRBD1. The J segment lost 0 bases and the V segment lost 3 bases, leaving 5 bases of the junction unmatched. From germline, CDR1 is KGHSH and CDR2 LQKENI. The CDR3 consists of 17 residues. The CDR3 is CASSPGQGFYSGNTIYF. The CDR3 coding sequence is TGTGCCAGCTCACCGGGACAGGGGTTTTACTCTGGAAACACCATATATTTT.

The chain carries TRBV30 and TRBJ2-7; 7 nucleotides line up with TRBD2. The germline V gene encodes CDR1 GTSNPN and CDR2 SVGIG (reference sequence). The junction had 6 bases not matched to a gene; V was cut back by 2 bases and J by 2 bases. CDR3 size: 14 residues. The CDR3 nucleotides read TGTGCCTGGAGTACTGGGGGGGGTCCCTACGAGCAGTACTTC. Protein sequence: CAWSTGGGPYEQYF.

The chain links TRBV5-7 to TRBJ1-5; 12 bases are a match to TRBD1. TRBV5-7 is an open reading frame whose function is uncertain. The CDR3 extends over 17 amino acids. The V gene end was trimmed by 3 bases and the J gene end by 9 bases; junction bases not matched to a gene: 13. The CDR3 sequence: CASSSGTGGVRSWPQHF. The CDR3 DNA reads TGTGCCAGCAGCTCCGGGACAGGGGGCGTCCGATCATGGCCCCAGCATTTT.

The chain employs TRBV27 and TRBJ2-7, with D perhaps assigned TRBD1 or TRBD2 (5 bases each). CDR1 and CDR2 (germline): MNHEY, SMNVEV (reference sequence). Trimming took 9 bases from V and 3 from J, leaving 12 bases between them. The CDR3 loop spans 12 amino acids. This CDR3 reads CARATGHYEQYF. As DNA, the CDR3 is TGTGCCAGGGCGACGGGGCACTACGAGCAGTACTTC.

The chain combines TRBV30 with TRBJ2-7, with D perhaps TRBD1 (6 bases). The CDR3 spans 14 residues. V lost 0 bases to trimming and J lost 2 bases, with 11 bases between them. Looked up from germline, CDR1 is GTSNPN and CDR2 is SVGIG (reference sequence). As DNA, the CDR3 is TGTGCCTGGAGTGTGGGGGCGGGTCCCTACGAGCAGTACTTC. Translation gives CAWSVGAGPYEQYF.

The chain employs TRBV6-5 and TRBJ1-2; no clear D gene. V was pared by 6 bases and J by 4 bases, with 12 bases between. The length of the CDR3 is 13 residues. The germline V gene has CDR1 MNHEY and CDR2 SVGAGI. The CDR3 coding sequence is TGTGCCAGCAGGACGGCATCCTTCTATGGCTACACCTTC. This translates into CASRTASFYGYTF.

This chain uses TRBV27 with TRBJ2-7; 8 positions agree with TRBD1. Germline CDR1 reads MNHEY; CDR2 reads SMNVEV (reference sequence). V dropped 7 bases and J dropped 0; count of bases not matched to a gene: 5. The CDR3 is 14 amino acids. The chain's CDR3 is CASIGTGGSYEQYF. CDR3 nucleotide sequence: TGTGCCAGCATTGGGACAGGAGGCTCCTACGAGCAGTACTTC.

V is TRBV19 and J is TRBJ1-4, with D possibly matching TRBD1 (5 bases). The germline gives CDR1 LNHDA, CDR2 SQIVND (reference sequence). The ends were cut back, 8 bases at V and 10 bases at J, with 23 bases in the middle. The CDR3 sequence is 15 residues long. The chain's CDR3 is CASGGDGLNIGKLFF. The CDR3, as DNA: TGTGCCAGTGGAGGGGATGGCCTCAATATTGGAAAACTGTTTTTT. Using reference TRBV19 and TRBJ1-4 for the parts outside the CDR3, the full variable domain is DGGITQSPKYLFRKEGQNVTLSCEQNLNHDAMYWYRQDPGQGLRLIYYSQIVNDFQKGDIAEGYSVSREKKESFPLTVTSAQKNPTAFYLCASGGDGLNIGKLFFGSGTQLSVL.

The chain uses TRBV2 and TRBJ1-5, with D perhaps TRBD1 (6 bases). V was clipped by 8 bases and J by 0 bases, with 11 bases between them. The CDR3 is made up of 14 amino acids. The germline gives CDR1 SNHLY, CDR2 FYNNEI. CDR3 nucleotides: TGTGCCAGCCGAGGGGACATTAGCAATCAGCCCCAGCATTTT. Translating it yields CASRGDISNQPQHF.

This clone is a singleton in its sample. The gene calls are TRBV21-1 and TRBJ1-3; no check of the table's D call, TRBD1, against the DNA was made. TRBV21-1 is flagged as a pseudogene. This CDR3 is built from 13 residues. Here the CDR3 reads CASSKQKGNTIYF. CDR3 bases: TGTGCCAGCAGCAAACAGAAAGGAAACACCATATATTTT.

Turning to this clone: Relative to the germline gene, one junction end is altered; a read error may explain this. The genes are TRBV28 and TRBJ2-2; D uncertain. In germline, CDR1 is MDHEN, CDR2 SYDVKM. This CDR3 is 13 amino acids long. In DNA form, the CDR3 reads TGTGCCAGCAGATTATTGAACACCGGGGAGCTGTTTTTT. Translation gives CASRLLNTGELFF.

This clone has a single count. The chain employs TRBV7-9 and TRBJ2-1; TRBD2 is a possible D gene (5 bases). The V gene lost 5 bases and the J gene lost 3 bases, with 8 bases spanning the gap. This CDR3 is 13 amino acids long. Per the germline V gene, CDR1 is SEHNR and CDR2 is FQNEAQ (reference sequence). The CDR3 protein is CASSPGNYNEQFF. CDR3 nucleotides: TGTGCCAGCAGCCCGGGAAACTACAATGAGCAGTTCTTC.

The CDR3 nucleotides read TGTGCCAGCAGTCCACAGCGGGCCCCCTACAATGAGCAGTTCTTC. Its protein is CASSPQRAPYNEQFF. V is TRBV28 and J is TRBJ2-1; TRBD2 is a possible D gene (6 bases). Trimming took off 5 bases at V and 2 bases at J, with 13 bases between the two ends. Germline V gene sequence: CDR1 MDHEN, CDR2 SYDVKM. The CDR3 is 15 residues long.

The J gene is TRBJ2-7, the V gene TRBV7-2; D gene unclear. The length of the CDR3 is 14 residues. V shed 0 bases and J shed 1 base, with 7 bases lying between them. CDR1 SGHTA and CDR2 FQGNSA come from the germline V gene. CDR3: CASSLALLSYEQYF. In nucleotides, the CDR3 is TGTGCCAGCAGCTTAGCCCTCCTGTCCTACGAGCAGTACTTC. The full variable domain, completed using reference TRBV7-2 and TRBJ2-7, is GAGVSQSPSNKVTEKGKDVELRCDPISGHTALYWYRQSLGQGLEFLIYFQGNSAPDKSGLPSDRFSAERTGGSVSTLTIQRTQQEDSAVYLCASSLALLSYEQYFGPGTRLTVT.

The DNA for the CDR3 is TGCGCCAGCAGTGATGACGGGACCACAGATACGCAGTATTTT. It translates to CASSDDGTTDTQYF. The chain combines TRBV10-1 with TRBJ2-3; the D call may be TRBD1 or TRBD2 (5 bases each). The V and J ends lost 3 bases and 2 bases respectively, with 9 bases between them. The germline V gene has CDR1 WNHNN and CDR2 SYGVQD (reference sequence). The CDR3 covers 14 residues.

The CDR3 is CAISGQGKMNTEAFF. In DNA, the CDR3 is TGTGCCATCAGTGGACAGGGGAAGATGAACACTGAAGCTTTCTTT. The V call is TRBV10-3, the J call TRBJ1-1; 8 positions match TRBD1. This CDR3 comprises 15 residues. CDR1 is ENHRY and CDR2 is SYGVKD in the germline V gene. The junction had 4 bases not matched to a gene; V was cut back by 4 bases and J by 0 bases.

CDR3 sequence: CASKPDSSGNTIYF. The CDR3 DNA reads as TGTGCCAGCAAACCGGATAGCTCTGGAAACACCATATATTTT. This chain connects TRBV5-4 to TRBJ1-3; D gene ambiguous. Trimming pared 6 bases from V and 0 bases from J, leaving 10 bases between. In germline, CDR1 is SGHNT, CDR2 YYREEE (reference sequence). This CDR3 region has 14 residues.

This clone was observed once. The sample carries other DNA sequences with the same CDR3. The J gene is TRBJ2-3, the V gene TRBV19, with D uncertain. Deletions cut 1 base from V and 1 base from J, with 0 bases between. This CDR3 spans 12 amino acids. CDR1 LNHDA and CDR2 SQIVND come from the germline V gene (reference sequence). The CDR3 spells CASSIGTDTQYF. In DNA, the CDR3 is TGTGCCAGTAGTATAGGCACAGATACGCAGTATTTT.

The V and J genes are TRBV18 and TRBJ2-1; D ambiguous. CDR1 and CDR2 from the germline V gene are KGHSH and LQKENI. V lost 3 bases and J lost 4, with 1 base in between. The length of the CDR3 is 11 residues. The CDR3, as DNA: TGTGCCAGCTCACCGTACAATGAGCAGTTCTTC. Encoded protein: CASSPYNEQFF.

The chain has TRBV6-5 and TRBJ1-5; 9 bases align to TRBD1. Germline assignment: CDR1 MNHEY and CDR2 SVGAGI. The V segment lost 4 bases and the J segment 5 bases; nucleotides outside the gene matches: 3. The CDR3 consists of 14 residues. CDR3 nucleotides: TGTGCCAGCAGTTGGACAGGGGATGATCAGCCCCAGCATTTT. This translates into CASSWTGDDQPQHF.

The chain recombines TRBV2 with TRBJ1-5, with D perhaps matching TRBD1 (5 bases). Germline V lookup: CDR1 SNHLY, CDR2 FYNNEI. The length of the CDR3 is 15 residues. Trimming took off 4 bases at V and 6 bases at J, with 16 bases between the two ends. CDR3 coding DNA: TGTGCCAGCAGTGCACAGCGTAGCGGGACTCAGCCCCAGCATTTT. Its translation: CASSAQRSGTQPQHF.

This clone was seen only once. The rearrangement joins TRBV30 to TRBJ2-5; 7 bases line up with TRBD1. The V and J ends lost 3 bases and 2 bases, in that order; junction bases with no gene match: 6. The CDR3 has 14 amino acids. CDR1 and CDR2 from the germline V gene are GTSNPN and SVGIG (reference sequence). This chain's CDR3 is CAWRKTGVQETQYF. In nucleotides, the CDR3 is TGTGCCTGGAGAAAAACAGGGGTTCAAGAGACCCAGTACTTC. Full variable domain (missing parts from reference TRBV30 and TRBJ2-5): SQTIHQWPATLVQPVGSPLSLECTVEGTSNPNLYWYRQAAGRGLQLLFYSVGIGQISSEVPQNLSASRPQDRQFILSSKKLLLSDSGFYLCAWRKTGVQETQYFGPGTRLLVL.

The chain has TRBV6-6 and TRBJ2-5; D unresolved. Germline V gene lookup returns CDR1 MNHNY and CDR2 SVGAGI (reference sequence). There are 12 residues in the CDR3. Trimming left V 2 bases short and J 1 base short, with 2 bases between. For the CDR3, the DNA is TGTGCCAGCAGTTACGGCCAAGAGACCCAGTACTTC. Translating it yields CASSYGQETQYF.

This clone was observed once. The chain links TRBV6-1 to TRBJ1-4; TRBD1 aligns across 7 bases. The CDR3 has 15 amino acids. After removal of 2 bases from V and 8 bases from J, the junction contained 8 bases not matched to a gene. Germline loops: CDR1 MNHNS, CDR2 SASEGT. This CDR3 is CASSETGAGREKLFF. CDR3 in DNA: TGTGCCAGCAGTGAAACAGGGGCGGGTAGGGAAAAACTGTTTTTT.

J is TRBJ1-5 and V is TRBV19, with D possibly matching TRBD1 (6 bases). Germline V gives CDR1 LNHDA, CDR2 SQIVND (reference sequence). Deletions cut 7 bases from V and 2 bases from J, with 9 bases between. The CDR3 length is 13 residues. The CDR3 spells CASTSGGNQPQHF. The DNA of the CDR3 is TGTGCCAGTACCTCAGGGGGCAATCAGCCCCAGCATTTT. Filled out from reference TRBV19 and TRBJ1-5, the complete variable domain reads DGGITQSPKYLFRKEGQNVTLSCEQNLNHDAMYWYRQDPGQGLRLIYYSQIVNDFQKGDIAEGYSVSREKKESFPLTVTSAQKNPTAFYLCASTSGGNQPQHFGDGTRLSIL.

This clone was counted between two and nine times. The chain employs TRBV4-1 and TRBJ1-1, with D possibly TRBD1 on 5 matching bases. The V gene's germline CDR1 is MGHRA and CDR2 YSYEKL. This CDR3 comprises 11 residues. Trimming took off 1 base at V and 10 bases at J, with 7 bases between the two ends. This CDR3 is CASSQGQTAFF. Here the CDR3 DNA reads TGCGCCAGCAGCCAAGGACAGACAGCTTTCTTT.

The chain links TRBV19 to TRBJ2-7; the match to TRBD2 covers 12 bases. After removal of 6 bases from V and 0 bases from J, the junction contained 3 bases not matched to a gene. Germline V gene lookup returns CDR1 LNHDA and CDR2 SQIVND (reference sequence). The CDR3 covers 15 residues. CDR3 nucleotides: TGTGCCAGTAGAGAGACTAGCGGGAGCTCCTACGAGCAGTACTTC. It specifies CASRETSGSSYEQYF.

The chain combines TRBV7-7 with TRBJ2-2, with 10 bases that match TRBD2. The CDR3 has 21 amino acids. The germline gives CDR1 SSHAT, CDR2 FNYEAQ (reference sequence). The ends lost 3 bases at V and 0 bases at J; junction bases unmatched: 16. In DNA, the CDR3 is TGTGCCAGCAGCTTTCAGCCGGGACTAGCGTCTTTGGGGACGAACACCGGGGAGCTGTTTTTT. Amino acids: CASSFQPGLASLGTNTGELFF. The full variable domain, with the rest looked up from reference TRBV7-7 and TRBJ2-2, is GAGVSQSPRYKVTKRGQDVTLRCDPISSHATLYWYQQALGQGPEFLTYFNYEAQPDKSGLPSDRFSAERPEGSISTLTIQRTEQRDSAMYRCASSFQPGLASLGTNTGELFFGEGSRLTVL.